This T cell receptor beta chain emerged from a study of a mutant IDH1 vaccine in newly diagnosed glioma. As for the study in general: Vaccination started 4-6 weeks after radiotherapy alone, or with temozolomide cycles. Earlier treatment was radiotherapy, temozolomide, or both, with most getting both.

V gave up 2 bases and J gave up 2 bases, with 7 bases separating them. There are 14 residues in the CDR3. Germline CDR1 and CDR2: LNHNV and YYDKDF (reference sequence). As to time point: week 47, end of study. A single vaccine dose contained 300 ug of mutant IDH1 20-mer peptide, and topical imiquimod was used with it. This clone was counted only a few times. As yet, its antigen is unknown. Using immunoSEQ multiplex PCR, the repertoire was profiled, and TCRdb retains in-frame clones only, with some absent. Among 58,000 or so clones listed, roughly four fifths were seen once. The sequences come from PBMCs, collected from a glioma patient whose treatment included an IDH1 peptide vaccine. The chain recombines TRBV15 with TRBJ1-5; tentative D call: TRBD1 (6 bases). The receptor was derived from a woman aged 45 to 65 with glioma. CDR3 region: CATSRRQGNQPQHF. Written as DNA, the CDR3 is TGTGCCACCAGCAGAAGACAGGGCAATCAGCCCCAGCATTTT.